This T cell receptor (beta chain) was sequenced in a study of blood T cell repertoires in COVID-19 (TCRdb year 2020). Some background on the complete study: Samples covering the acute and convalescent phases of COVID-19 were provided by collaborators in the United States, Italy and Spain. The prospective study material was composed of cDNA or gDNA derived from T cells, B-cell-depleted T cells, or PBMCs. The dataset comprised deeply sampled blood TCRbeta repertoires from subjects exposed to, actively infected with, or recovered from COVID-19. The repertoires were released in a freely available public database meant as a resource for research on the immune response to SARS-CoV-2. The samples were drawn from two sources: the first 160 participants of the ongoing ImmuneRACE study, and 1,200 or so subjects contributed by 6 global collaborators. A de-identified subject ID, COVID-19 status, age in years and sex were almost always included in the sample metadata. Where HLA class I and class II types were available, the types were taken from metadata supplied by the sample provider, not from assay-based typing. The paper's findings and limits, for the study overall: The quantity of clinical and demographic metadata differed by source and by participant and was supplied without curation.

The V end gives up 0 bases and the J end 6 bases, leaving 15 bases in the junction not matched to a gene. The CDR3 runs 18 residues from the cysteine to the phenylalanine. Of the read, only the CDR3 DNA is kept; its 54 bases are in frame from base 1. CDR1 is given as WNHNN and CDR2 as SYGVQD, both from the germline V gene (reference sequence). This clone appeared once. What antigen it recognizes has not been identified. No base-level quality is on record; no much larger clone is a single base apart. TCRbeta CDR3 regions were amplified from genomic DNA by means of the immunoSEQ Assay, a bias-controlled multiplex PCR. Per the authors' processing: Within the assay, amplification of reference gene primers was used to estimate how many nucleated cells each sample contained. To quantify the absolute abundance of each unique TCRbeta CDR3 rearrangement, sequence reads were collapsed and filtered. For each sample, productive Simpson clonality was calculated by taking the square root of Simpson's diversity index across productive rearrangements. TCRdb took this table from immuneACCESS and kept in-frame rearrangements with V and J called. Such tables lack part of the clones; where checked against another copy, unresolved V genes explain under half of the gap, and the rest is unexplained. The V and J calls and clone size were taken over from that table, and D and trimming were inferred from the DNA. The sample includes approximately 170,000 clones, with around four fifths observed a single time. The leading ten clones occupy approximately 4% of the sample.

Participants in the prospective study were aged 18 to 89 years, lived in about two dozen United States geographic areas, and enrolled through a virtual design. In the prospective study, cohorts were assigned on the basis of participant-reported clinical history obtained from a screening survey and a study questionnaire. Mobile phlebotomists in the prospective study collected whole blood, serum and a nasopharyngeal or oropharyngeal swab from every participant. Additional blood draws and questionnaires over a roughly two-month period could optionally be provided by prospective study participants. Prospective study blood samples were shipped either frozen or at room temperature before DNA extraction.

Sequenced material: PBMCs or T cells enriched from blood (not recorded which). The chain joins TRBV10-1 to TRBJ2-3; 7 bases in the middle match TRBD2. The origin of this receptor is a woman aged 50 to 60 in a cohort exposed to, infected with or recovered from COVID-19 (not recorded which). The nucleotide sequence is given as TGCGCCAGCAGTGAGTCGGTCGTCGGGAGGAGCGGTGGTGATACGCAGTATTTT. It translates to CASSESVVGRSGGDTQYF.